This TCR beta chain was recovered during a study of T cells in Graves' hyperthyroidism and ophthalmopathy. General observations from the study: The model identified upcoming ophthalmopathy a median around 7.1 months ahead of onset. A model of 13 V-J pairs discriminated ophthalmopathy from stable hyperthyroidism.

RNA transcripts served as the template for amplifying TCR beta CDR3 regions. During a first-round RT-PCR of the TCR CDR3, the HTBI primer set was used. TCRdb ran MiXCR on the multiplex PCR reads and lists one entry per CDR3 protein. The sample shows about 560,000 distinct CDR3 sequences, 16% of them seen only once. This clonotype was seen only a few times. What it binds is not known. There are 15 residues in the CDR3. V was trimmed by 0 bases and J by 6 bases, leaving 13 bases between them. CDR1 and CDR2 (germline): SGHTS, YDEGEE. The sample consisted of blood. This TCR was sampled from a woman in her late teens or twenties with Graves' hyperthyroidism. The chain recombines TRBV5-8 with TRBJ2-1; no definite D call. The CDR3, as DNA: TGTGCCAGCAGCTTGGCCCCGCTCCCTACCAATGAGCAGTTCTTC. The encoded protein is CASSLAPLPTNEQFF.